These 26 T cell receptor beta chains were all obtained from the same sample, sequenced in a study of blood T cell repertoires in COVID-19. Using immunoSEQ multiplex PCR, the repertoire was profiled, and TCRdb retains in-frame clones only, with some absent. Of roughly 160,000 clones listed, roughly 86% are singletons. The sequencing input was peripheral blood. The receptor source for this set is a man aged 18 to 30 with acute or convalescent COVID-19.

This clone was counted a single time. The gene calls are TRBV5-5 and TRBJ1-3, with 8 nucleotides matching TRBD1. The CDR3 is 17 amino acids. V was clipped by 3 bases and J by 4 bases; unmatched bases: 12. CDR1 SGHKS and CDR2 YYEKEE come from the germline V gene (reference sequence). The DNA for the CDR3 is TGTGCCAGCAGCTCTAAAATGGACAGGGTTGAGGGAAACACCATATATTTT. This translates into CASSSKMDRVEGNTIYF.

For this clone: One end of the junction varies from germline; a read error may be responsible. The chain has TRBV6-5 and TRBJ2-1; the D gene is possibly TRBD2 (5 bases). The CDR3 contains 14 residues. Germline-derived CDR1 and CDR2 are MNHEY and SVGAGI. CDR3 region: CASIYRESYNEQFF. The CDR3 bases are TGTGCCAGCATTTACCGGGAATCCTACAATGAGCAGTTCTTC.

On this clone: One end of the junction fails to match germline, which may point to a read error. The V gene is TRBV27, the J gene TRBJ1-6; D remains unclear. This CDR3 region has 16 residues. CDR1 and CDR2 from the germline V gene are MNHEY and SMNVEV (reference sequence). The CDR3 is CASSFSIGSFNSPLHF. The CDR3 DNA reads TGTGCCAGCAGTTTTAGTATCGGGTCCTTTAATTCACCCCTCCACTTT.

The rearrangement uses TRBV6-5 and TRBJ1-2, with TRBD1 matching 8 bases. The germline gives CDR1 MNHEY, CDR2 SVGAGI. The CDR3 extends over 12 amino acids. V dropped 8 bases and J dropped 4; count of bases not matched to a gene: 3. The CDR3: CASGRGLYGYTF. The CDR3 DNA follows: TGTGCCAGCGGCAGGGGGCTCTATGGCTACACCTTC.

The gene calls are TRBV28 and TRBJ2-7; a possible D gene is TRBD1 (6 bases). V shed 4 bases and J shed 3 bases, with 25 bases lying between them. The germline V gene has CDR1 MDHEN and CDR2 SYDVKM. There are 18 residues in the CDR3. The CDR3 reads CASSSPSPGHPTDYEQYV. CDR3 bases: TGTGCCAGCAGTTCCCCCTCTCCGGGACACCCGACGGACTACGAGCAGTACGTC.

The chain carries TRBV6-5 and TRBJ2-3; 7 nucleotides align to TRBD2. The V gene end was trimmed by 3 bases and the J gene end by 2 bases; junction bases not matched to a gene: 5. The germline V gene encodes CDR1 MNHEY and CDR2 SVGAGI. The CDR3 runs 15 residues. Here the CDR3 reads CASSYRSGATDTQYF. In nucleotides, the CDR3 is TGTGCCAGCAGTTATCGGAGCGGGGCCACAGATACGCAGTATTTT.

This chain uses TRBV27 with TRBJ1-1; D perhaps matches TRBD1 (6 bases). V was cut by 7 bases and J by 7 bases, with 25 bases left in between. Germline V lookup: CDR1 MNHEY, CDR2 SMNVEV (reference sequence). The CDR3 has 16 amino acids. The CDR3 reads CASNIKGVLGRGEAFF. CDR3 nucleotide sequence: TGTGCCAGCAACATCAAGGGGGTACTAGGGCGCGGTGAAGCTTTCTTT.

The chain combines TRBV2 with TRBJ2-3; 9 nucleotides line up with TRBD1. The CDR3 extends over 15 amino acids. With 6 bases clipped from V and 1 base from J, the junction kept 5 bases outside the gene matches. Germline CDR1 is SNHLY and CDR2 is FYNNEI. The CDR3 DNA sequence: TGTGCCAGCAGCCGTACAGGGGGCGGCACAGATACGCAGTATTTT. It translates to CASSRTGGGTDTQYF.

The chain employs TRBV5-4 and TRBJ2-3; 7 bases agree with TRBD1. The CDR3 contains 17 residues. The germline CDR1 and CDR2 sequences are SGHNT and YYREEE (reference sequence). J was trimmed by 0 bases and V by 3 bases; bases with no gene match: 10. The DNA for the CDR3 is TGTGCCAGCAGCTGGATGTGGGACAGCCCTAGCACAGATACGCAGTATTTT. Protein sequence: CASSWMWDSPSTDTQYF.

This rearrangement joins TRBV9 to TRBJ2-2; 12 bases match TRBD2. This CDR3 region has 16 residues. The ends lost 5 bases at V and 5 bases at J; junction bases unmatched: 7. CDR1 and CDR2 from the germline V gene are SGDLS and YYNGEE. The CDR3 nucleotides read TGTGCCAGCAGACCTCCTAGCGGGGGGGCGACCGGGGAGCTGTTTTTT. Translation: CASRPPSGGATGELFF.

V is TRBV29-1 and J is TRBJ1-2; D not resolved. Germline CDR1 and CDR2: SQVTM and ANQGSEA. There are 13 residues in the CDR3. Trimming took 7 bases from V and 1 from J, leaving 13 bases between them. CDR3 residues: CSARREINYGYTF. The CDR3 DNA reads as TGCAGCGCCAGAAGGGAGATTAACTATGGCTACACCTTC.

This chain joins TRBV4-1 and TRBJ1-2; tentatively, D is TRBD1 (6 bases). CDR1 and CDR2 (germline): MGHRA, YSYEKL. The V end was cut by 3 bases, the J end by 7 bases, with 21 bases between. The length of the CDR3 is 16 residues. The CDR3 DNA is TGCGCCAGCAGCCAGGTCGTGGGGGCGGCCCTCGGTGGCTACACCTTC. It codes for CASSQVVGAALGGYTF.

CDR3 region: CASSRGLAGGPDTQYF. The CDR3 DNA sequence: TGTGCCAGCAGCCGTGGTCTAGCGGGGGGGCCAGATACGCAGTATTTT. This sequence joins TRBV28 and TRBJ2-3, with TRBD2 identical over 12 bases. Looked up from germline, CDR1 is MDHEN and CDR2 is SYDVKM. The CDR3 is 16 residues long. Germline trimming cut 6 bases from V and 4 bases from J; bases unmatched to any gene: 8.

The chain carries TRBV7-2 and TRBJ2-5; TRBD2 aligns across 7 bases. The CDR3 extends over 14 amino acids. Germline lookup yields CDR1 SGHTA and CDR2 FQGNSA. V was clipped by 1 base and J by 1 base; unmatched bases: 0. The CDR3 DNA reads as TGTGCCAGCAGCTTAGGGGGGGGCCAAGAGACCCAGTACTTC. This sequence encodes CASSLGGGQETQYF.

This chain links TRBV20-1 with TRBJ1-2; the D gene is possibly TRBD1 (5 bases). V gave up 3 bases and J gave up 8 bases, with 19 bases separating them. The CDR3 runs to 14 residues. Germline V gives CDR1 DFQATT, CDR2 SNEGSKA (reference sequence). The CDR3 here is CSASNPSTVNGYTF. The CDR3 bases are TGCAGTGCTAGTAATCCCTCGACAGTGAACGGCTACACCTTC.

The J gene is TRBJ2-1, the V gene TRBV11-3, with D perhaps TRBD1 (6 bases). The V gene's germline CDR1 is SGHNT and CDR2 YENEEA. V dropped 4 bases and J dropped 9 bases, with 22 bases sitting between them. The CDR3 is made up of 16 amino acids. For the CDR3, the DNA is TGTGCCAGCAGCTCAAGAAGAGGTCAGGGGAAGTGTGAGCAGTTCTTC. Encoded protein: CASSSRRGQGKCEQFF.

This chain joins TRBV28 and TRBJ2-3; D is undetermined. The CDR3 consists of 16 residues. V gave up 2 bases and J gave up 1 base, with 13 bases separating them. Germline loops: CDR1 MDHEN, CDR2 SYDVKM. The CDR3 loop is CASSLISLEGTDTQYF. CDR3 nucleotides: TGTGCCAGCAGTTTAATCAGCCTCGAGGGCACAGATACGCAGTATTTT.

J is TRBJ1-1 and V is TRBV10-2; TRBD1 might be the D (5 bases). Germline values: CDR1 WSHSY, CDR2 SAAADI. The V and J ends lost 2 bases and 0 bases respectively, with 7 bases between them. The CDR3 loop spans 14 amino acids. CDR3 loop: CASSEDSVNTEAFF. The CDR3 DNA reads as TGCGCCAGCAGTGAGGACAGTGTGAACACTGAAGCTTTCTTT.

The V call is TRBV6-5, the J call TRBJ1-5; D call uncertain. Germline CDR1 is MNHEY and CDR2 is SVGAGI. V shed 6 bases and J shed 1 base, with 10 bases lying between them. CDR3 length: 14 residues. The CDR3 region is CASRRRGSNQPQHF. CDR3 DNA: TGTGCCAGCAGGAGGAGAGGAAGCAATCAGCCCCAGCATTTT.

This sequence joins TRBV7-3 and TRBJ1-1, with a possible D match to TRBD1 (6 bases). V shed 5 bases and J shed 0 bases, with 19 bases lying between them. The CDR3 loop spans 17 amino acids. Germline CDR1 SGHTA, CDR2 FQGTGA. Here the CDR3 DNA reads TGTGCCAGCAGCCCATCAAAATTGACAGGCGTGAACACTGAAGCTTTCTTT. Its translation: CASSPSKLTGVNTEAFF. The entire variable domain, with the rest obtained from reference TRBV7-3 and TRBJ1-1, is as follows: GAGVSQTPSNKVTEKGKYVELRCDPISGHTALYWYRQSLGQGPEFLIYFQGTGAADDSGLPNDRFFAVRPEGSVSTLKIQRTERGDSAVYLCASSPSKLTGVNTEAFFGQGTRLTVV.

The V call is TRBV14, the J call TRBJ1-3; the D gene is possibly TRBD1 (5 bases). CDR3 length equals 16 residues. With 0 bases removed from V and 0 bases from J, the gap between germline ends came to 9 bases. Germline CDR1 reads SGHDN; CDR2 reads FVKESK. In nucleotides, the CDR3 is TGTGCCAGCAGCCAAGATCAGGGAATCTCTGGAAACACCATATATTTT. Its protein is CASSQDQGISGNTIYF.

The CDR3 coding sequence is TGTGCCAGCCAAGGTAGCGGAATGAACACTGAAGCTTTCTTT. Translated, it gives CASQGSGMNTEAFF. This sequence joins TRBV27 and TRBJ1-1; the D is unclear. V lost 8 bases and J 0 bases, leaving 13 bases between the germline ends. This CDR3 spans 14 amino acids. Germline V gene lookup returns CDR1 MNHEY and CDR2 SMNVEV (reference sequence).

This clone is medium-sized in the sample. The CDR3 loop is CAWSVSSHEQYV. As DNA, the CDR3 is TGTGCCTGGAGTGTATCCTCCCACGAGCAGTACGTC. This chain links TRBV30 with TRBJ2-7, with unresolved D. This CDR3 comprises 12 residues. Germline CDR1 and CDR2: GTSNPN and SVGIG (reference sequence).

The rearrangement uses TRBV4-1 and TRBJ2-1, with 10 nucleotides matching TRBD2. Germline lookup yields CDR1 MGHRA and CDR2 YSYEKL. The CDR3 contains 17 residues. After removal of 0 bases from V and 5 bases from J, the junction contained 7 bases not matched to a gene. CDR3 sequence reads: CASSQDPPSGSNNEQFF. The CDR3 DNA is TGCGCCAGCAGCCAAGATCCCCCTAGCGGGAGCAACAATGAGCAGTTCTTC.

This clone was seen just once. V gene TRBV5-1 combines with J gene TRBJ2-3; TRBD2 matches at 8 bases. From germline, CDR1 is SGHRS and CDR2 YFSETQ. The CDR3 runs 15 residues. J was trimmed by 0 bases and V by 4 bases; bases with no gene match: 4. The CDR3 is CASSVQRGSTDTQYF. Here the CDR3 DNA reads TGCGCCAGCAGCGTCCAGCGGGGGAGCACAGATACGCAGTATTTT.

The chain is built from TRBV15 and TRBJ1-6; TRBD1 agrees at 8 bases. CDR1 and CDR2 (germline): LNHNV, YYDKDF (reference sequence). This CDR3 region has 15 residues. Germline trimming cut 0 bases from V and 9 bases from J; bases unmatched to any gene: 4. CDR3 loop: CATSRDQGASSPLHF. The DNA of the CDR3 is TGTGCCACCAGCAGAGATCAGGGGGCTAGTTCACCCCTCCACTTT.